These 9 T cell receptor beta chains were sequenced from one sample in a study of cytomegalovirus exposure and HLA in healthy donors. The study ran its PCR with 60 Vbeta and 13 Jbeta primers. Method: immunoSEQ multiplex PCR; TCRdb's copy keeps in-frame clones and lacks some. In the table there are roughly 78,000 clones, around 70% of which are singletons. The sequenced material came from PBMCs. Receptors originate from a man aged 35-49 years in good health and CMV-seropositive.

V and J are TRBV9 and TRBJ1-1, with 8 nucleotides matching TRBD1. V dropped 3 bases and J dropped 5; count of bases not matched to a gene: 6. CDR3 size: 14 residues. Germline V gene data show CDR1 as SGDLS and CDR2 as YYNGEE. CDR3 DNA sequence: TGTGCCAGCAGCGCCACAGGGGGAAGGACTGAAGCTTTCTTT. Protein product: CASSATGGRTEAFF.

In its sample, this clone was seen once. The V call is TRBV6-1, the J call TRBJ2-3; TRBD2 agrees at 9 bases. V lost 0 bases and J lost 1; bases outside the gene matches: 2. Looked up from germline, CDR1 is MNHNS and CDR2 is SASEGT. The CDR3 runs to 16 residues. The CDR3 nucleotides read TGTGCCAGCAGTGAAGCGCAGCGGGGGGGCACAGATACGCAGTATTTT. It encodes CASSEAQRGGTDTQYF.

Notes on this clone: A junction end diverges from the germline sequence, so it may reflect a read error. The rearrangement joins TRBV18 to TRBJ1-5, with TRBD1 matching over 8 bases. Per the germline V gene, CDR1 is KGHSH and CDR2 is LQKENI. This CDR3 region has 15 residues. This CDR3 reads CARPPGQVRNQPRHF. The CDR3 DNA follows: TGTGCCAGGCCACCGGGACAGGTAAGAAATCAGCCCCGGCATTTT.

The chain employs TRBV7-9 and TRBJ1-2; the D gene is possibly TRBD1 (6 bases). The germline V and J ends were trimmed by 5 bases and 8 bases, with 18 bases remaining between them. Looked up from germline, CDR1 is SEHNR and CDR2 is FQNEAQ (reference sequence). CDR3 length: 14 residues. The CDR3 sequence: CASSTDSSLRGYTF. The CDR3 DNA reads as TGTGCCAGCAGCACGGACAGTTCCTTAAGGGGCTACACCTTC.

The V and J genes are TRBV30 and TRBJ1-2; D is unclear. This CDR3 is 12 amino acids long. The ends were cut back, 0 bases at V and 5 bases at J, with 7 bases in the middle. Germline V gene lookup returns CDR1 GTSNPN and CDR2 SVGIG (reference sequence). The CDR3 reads CAWSVLGYGYTF. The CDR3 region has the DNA TGTGCCTGGAGTGTACTAGGGTATGGCTACACCTTC. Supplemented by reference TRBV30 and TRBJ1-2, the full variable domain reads SQTIHQWPATLVQPVGSPLSLECTVEGTSNPNLYWYRQAAGRGLQLLFYSVGIGQISSEVPQNLSASRPQDRQFILSSKKLLLSDSGFYLCAWSVLGYGYTFGSGTRLTVV.

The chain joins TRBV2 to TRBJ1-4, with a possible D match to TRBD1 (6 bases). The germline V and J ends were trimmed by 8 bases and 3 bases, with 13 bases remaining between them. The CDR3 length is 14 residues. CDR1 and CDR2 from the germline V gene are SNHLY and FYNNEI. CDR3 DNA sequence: TGTGCCAGCGCGAGCAGGGGCCCTAATGAAAAACTGTTTTTT. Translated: CASASRGPNEKLFF.

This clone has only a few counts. CDR3 bases: TGTGCCAGCAGCCTGGGGCCTAGCGGGGGAAATGAGCAGTTCTTC. This sequence encodes CASSLGPSGGNEQFF. This chain joins TRBV7-3 and TRBJ2-1; 10 bases agree with TRBD2. Germline V gives CDR1 SGHTA, CDR2 FQGTGA. This CDR3 spans 15 amino acids. Trimming took 5 bases from V and 7 from J; bases not matched to a gene: 8.

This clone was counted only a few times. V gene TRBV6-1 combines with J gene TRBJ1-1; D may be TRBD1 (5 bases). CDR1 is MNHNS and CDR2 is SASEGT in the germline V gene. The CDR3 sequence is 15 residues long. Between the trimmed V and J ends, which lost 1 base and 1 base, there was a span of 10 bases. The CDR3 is CASSEEGIPNTEAFF. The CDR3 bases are TGTGCCAGCAGTGAAGAGGGGATCCCGAACACTGAAGCTTTCTTT.

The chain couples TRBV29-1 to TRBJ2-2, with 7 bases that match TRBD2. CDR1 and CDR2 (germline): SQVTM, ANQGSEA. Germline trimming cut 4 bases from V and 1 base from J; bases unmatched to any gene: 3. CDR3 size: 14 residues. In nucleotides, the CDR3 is TGCAGCGTTGTGGGAGGGTTGAACACCGGGGAGCTGTTTTTT. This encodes CSVVGGLNTGELFF.